This note documents a single TCR beta chain sequence. Its antigen is not identified. The PCR was carried out with 60 Vbeta primers and 13 Jbeta primers. Produced via immunoSEQ multiplex PCR; TCRdb's table is partial and in-frame only. The table includes about 150,000 clones, 65% to 75% detected once. The data were taken from a study of cytomegalovirus exposure and HLA in healthy donors. Study results and limitations: Rarity held for most TCR sequences, but there were some public TCRs that occurred in many donors. Among the CMV-associated chains, a few were confirmed in vitro as specific for CMV antigens.

Trimming took off 6 bases at V and 6 bases at J, with 13 bases between the two ends. This CDR3 is built from 13 residues. Looked up from germline, CDR1 is SGHVS and CDR2 is FQNEAQ. The chain joins TRBV7-8 to TRBJ2-3; D is perhaps TRBD2 (7 bases). This receptor was identified in a man aged 25 to 40 in good health and CMV-seronegative. Sample: PBMCs. In DNA, the CDR3 is TGTGCCAGCAGGCTTGGGGGGGGCGATACGCAGTATTTT. Protein product: CASRLGGGDTQYF.